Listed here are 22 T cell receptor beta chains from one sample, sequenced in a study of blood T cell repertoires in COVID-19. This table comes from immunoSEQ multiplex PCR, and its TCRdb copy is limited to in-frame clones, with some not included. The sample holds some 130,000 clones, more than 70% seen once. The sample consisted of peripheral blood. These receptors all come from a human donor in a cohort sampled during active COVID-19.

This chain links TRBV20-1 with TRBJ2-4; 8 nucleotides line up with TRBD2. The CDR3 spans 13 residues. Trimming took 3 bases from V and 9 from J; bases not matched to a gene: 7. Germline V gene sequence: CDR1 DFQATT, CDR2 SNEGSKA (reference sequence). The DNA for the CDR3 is TGCAGTGCTAGTACCCAGCGGGAGAGCATTCAGTACTTC. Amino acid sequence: CSASTQRESIQYF.

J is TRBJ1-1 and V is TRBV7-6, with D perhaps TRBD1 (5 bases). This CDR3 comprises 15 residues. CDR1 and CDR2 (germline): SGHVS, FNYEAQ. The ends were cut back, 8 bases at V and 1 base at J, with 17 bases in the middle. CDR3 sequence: CASHQGSFKNTEAFF. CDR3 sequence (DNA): TGTGCCAGCCATCAGGGCTCATTTAAGAACACTGAAGCTTTCTTT.

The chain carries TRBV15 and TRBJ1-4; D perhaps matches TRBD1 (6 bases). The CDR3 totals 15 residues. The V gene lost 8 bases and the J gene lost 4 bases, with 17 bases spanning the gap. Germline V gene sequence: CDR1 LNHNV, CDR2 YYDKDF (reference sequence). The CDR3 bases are TGTGCCACCCGGGGAATTAACAGGGATAATGAAAAACTGTTTTTT. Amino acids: CATRGINRDNEKLFF.

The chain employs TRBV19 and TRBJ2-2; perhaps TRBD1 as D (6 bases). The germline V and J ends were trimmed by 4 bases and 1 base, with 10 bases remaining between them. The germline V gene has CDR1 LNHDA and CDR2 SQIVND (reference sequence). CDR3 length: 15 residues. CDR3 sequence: CASSSPGQNTGELFF. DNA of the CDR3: TGTGCCAGTAGTAGCCCGGGACAGAACACCGGGGAGCTGTTTTTT.

The CDR3 bases are TGCGCCAGCAGCTTGTTGGGCAGGGTATCAGATACGCAGTATTTT. Translating it yields CASSLLGRVSDTQYF. The V call is TRBV5-1, the J call TRBJ2-3; possible D gene TRBD1, 5 bases. The V end was cut by 1 base, the J end by 4 bases, with 13 bases between. Germline-derived CDR1 and CDR2 are SGHRS and YFSETQ. The CDR3 is 15 residues long.

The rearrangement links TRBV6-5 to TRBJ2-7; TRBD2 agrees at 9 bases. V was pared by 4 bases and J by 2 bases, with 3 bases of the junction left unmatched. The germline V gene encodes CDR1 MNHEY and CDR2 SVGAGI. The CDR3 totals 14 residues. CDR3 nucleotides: TGTGCCAGCAGTTCCAAGCGGGGGGCCTACGAGCAGTACTTC. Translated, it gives CASSSKRGAYEQYF.

CDR3 loop: CASSLYGLAGSDTQYF. The CDR3 bases are TGTGCCAGCAGCTTATATGGGCTAGCGGGATCGGATACGCAGTATTTT. This chain joins TRBV7-2 and TRBJ2-3; 9 bases fit TRBD2. The CDR3 totals 16 residues. With 2 bases clipped from V and 6 bases from J, the junction kept 9 bases outside the gene matches. Looked up from germline, CDR1 is SGHTA and CDR2 is FQGNSA. Full variable domain (outside the CDR3, taken from reference TRBV7-2 and TRBJ2-3): GAGVSQSPSNKVTEKGKDVELRCDPISGHTALYWYRQSLGQGLEFLIYFQGNSAPDKSGLPSDRFSAERTGGSVSTLTIQRTQQEDSAVYLCASSLYGLAGSDTQYFGPGTRLTVL.

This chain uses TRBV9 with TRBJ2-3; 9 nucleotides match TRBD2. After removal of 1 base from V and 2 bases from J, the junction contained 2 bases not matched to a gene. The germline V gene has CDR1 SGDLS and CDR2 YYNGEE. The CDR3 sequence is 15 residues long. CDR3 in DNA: TGTGCCAGCAGCGTAACTAGCGGGTTCACAGATACGCAGTATTTT. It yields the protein CASSVTSGFTDTQYF.

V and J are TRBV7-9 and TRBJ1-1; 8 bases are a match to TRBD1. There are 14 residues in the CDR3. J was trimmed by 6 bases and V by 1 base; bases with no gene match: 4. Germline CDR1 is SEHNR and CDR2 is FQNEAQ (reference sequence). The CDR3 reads CASSLVGQGAEAFF. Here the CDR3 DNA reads TGTGCCAGCAGCTTAGTCGGACAGGGCGCTGAAGCTTTCTTT.

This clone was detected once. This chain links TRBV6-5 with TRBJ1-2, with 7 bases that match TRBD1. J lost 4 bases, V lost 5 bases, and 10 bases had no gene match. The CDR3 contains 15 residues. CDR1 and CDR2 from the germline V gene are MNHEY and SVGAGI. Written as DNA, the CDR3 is TGTGCCAGCAGTCTAACATCCGGACAGGTCTATGGCTACACCTTC. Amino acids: CASSLTSGQVYGYTF.

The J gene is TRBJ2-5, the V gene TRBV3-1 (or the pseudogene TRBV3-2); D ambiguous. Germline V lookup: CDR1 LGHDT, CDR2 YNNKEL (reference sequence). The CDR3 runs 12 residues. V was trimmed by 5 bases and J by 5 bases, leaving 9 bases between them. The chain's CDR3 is CASSFDFETQYF. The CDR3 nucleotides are TGTGCCAGCAGCTTCGACTTTGAGACCCAGTACTTC.

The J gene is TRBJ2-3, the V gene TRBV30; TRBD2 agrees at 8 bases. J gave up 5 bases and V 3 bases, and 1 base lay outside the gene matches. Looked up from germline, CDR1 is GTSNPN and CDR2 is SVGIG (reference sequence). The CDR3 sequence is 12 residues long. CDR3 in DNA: TGTGCCTGGAGGGGACTAGTAGATACGCAGTATTTT. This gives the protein CAWRGLVDTQYF.

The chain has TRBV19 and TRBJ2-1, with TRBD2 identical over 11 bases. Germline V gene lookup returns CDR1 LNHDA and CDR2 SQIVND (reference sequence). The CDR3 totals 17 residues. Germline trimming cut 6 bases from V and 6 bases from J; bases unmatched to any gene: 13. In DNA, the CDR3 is TGTGCCAGTAGAGGCAAAACTAGCGGGGGTGCTTTCAATGAGCAGTTCTTC. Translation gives CASRGKTSGGAFNEQFF.

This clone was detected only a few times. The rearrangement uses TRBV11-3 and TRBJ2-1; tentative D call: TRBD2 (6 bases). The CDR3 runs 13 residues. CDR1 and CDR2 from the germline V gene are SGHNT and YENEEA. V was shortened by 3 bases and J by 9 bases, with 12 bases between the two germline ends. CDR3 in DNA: TGTGCCAGCAGCTTGGGCGGACTATTTGAGCAGTTCTTC. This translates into CASSLGGLFEQFF.

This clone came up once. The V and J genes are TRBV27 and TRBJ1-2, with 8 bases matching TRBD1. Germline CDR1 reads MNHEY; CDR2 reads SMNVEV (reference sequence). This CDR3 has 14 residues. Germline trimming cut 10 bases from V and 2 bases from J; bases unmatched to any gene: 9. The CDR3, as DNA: TGTGCCACCAAACGGACAGGGCTCAACTATGGCTACACCTTC. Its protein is CATKRTGLNYGYTF.

The CDR3 protein is CASSKGYFGNTIYF. The CDR3 DNA follows: TGTGCCAGCAGCAAAGGGTACTTCGGAAACACCATATATTTT. V gene TRBV21-1 combines with J gene TRBJ1-3. TRBV21-1 is a pseudogene segment. The CDR3 has 14 amino acids.

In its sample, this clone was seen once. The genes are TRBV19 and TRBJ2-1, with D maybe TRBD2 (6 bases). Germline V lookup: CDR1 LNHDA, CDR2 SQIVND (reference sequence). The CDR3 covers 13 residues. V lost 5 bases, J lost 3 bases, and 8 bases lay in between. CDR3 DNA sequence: TGTGCCAGTAGTCCGGGACTCTACAATGAGCAGTTCTTC. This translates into CASSPGLYNEQFF. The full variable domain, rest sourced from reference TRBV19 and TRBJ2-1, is DGGITQSPKYLFRKEGQNVTLSCEQNLNHDAMYWYRQDPGQGLRLIYYSQIVNDFQKGDIAEGYSVSREKKESFPLTVTSAQKNPTAFYLCASSPGLYNEQFFGPGTRLTVL.

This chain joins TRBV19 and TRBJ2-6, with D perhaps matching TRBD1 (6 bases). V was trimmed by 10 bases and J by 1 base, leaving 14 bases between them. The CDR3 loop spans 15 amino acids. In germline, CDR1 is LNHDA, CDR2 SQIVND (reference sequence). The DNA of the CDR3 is TGTGCCACCAGGAACACAGGGTCTGGGGCCAACGTCCTGACTTTC. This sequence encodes CATRNTGSGANVLTF.

The CDR3 protein is CASSLDHLDLFF. The CDR3 DNA sequence: TGTGCCAGCAGCTTGGACCACCTAGATCTGTTTTTT. The chain has TRBV5-4 and TRBJ1-4; D call uncertain. Germline values: CDR1 SGHNT, CDR2 YYREEE (reference sequence). The CDR3 runs 12 residues. V lost 0 bases, J lost 14 bases, and 11 bases lay in between.

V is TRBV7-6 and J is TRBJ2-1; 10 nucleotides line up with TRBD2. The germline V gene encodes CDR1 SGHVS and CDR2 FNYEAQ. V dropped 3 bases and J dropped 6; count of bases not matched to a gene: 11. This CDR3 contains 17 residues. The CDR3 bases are TGTGCCAGCAGCTTGGCGCGGAGCGGGGGGGCGTCCAATGAGCAGTTCTTC. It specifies CASSLARSGGASNEQFF.

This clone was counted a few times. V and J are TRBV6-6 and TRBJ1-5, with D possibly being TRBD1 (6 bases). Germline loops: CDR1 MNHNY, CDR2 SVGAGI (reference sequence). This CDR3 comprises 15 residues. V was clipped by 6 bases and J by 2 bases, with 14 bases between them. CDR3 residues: CASSHQQGGNQPQHF. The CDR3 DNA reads TGTGCCAGCAGCCACCAACAGGGTGGCAATCAGCCCCAGCATTTT.

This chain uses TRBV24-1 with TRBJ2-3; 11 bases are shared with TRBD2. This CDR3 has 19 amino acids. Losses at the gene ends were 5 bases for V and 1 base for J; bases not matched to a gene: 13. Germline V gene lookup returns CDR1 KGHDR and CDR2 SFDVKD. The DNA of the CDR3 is TGTGCCACCAGTGGGGACCTAGCGGGAGGATATTTGGGCACAGATACGCAGTATTTT. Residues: CATSGDLAGGYLGTDTQYF.